Following are 27 T cell receptor beta chains from one sample sequenced in a study of vaccination and CD4 T cells after COVID-19. The Oncomine TCR Beta short-read assay generated sequence data from the DNA of cultured CD4+ T cells. TCRdb reprocessed the PCR reads via MiXCR and lists one record per CDR3 protein. The data show over 20,000 distinct CDR3 sequences, 35% to 40% seen once. This sample's treatment: roughly 10-day PBMC culture with coronavirus spike peptide pools or control peptides (ViraFEST assay). No cognate antigen is known for these TCRs. Sequencing was performed on CD4+ T cells from blood, cultured in vitro, taken before SARS-CoV-2 vaccination. The origin of the receptors is a human donor who received a COVID-19 vaccine.

This clonotype was recorded a few times. This rearrangement joins TRBV20-1 to TRBJ1-2; D remains unclear. The ends were cut back, 3 bases at V and 2 bases at J, with 16 bases in the middle. CDR3 length equals 15 residues. Germline lookup yields CDR1 DFQATT and CDR2 SNEGSKA (reference sequence). CDR3 protein: CSARGRPPENYGYTF. CDR3 bases: TGCAGTGCTAGGGGTAGACCGCCTGAGAACTATGGCTACACCTTC.

The V call is TRBV6-2 or TRBV6-3, the J call TRBJ2-6, with D maybe TRBD1 (5 bases). V was shortened by 8 bases and J by 0 bases, with 14 bases between the two germline ends. Germline CDR1 is MNHEY and CDR2 is SVGEGT. The CDR3 is 16 residues long. CDR3 DNA sequence: TGTGCCAGCCTACTACCCAGGGCCTCTGGGGCCAACGTCCTGACTTTC. Translation gives CASLLPRASGANVLTF.

This clonotype was detected a few times. The chain has TRBV20-1 and TRBJ1-4; 7 nucleotides match TRBD1. From germline, CDR1 is DFQATT and CDR2 SNEGSKA (reference sequence). This CDR3 region has 13 residues. V gave up 5 bases and J gave up 3 bases; unmatched junction bases: 3. CDR3 sequence reads: CSASGTANEKLFF. CDR3 coding DNA: TGCAGTGCTTCCGGGACAGCTAATGAAAAACTGTTTTTT.

V and J are TRBV27 and TRBJ1-6, with D possibly matching TRBD1 (5 bases). The CDR3 sequence is 16 residues long. V was trimmed by 6 bases and J by 3 bases, leaving 15 bases between them. The germline gives CDR1 MNHEY, CDR2 SMNVEV (reference sequence). In DNA, the CDR3 is TGTGCCAGCAGATCAAACAGGCAGGGCTATAATTCACCCCTCCACTTT. It specifies CASRSNRQGYNSPLHF.

This clonotype was picked up a small number of times. The V and J genes are TRBV2 and TRBJ1-3, with D possibly matching TRBD1 (6 bases). V lost 2 bases and J lost 3, with 17 bases in between. Germline-derived CDR1 and CDR2 are SNHLY and FYNNEI. The length of the CDR3 is 17 residues. CDR3 nucleotide sequence: TGTGCCAGCAGTGAATCCAACAGGGTTGGGAGTGGAAACACCATATATTTT. As protein: CASSESNRVGSGNTIYF. Using reference TRBV2 and TRBJ1-3 for the parts outside the CDR3, the full variable domain is EPEVTQTPSHQVTQMGQEVILRCVPISNHLYFYWYRQILGQKVEFLVSFYNNEISEKSEIFDDQFSVERPDGSNFTLKIRSTKLEDSAMYFCASSESNRVGSGNTIYFGEGSWLTVV.

V is TRBV15 and J is TRBJ2-5, with D tentatively TRBD2 (5 bases). Trimming shortened V by 3 bases and J by 5 bases, and 13 bases separated the two germline ends. Germline CDR1 reads LNHNV; CDR2 reads YYDKDF (reference sequence). The CDR3 loop spans 14 amino acids. This chain's CDR3 is CATSSPRSGETQYF. DNA of the CDR3: TGTGCCACCAGCAGCCCGAGAAGCGGTGAGACCCAGTACTTC.

This clonotype was recorded only once. This chain links TRBV14 with TRBJ2-6, with a tentative D call TRBD1 (5 bases). The V gene lost 1 base and the J gene lost 1 base, with 11 bases spanning the gap. The CDR3 runs to 17 residues. Germline CDR1 reads SGHDN; CDR2 reads FVKESK. The chain's CDR3 is CASSQVGLNSGANVLTF. CDR3 nucleotide sequence: TGTGCCAGCAGCCAAGTGGGGCTCAATTCTGGGGCCAACGTCCTGACTTTC.

The gene calls are TRBV30 and TRBJ2-4; D gene ambiguous. Deletions cut 0 bases from V and 2 bases from J, with 23 bases between. The germline gives CDR1 GTSNPN, CDR2 SVGIG (reference sequence). The CDR3 has 19 residues. CDR3 sequence reads: CAWSVLLYSPGSTKNIQYF. The CDR3 nucleotides are TGTGCCTGGAGTGTACTACTATACTCACCGGGCTCCACCAAAAACATTCAGTACTTC.

This sequence joins TRBV5-4 and TRBJ2-3; 7 nucleotides line up with TRBD2. The germline CDR1 and CDR2 sequences are SGHNT and YYREEE (reference sequence). The CDR3 extends over 16 amino acids. V was pared by 0 bases and J by 2 bases, with 6 bases of the junction left unmatched. The CDR3 is CASSLGPAGYTDTQYF. The CDR3 DNA reads as TGTGCCAGCAGCTTGGGGCCAGCGGGATACACAGATACGCAGTATTTT.

Details on this clonotype: At one end, the junction sequence differs from germline, possibly due to a read error. V is TRBV20-1 and J is TRBJ1-1; tentatively, D is TRBD1 (6 bases). The CDR3 extends over 13 amino acids. Germline assignment: CDR1 DFQATT and CDR2 SNEGSKA (reference sequence). CDR3 coding DNA: TGCAGTTCTAGGGGGGGGGGTTCCACTGAAGCTTTCTTT. Protein: CSSRGGGSTEAFF.

V is TRBV19 and J is TRBJ2-1; TRBD1 might be the D (7 bases). CDR3 length equals 17 residues. CDR1 LNHDA and CDR2 SQIVND come from the germline V gene (reference sequence). Trimming removed 5 bases at V and 2 bases at J, with 19 bases between. CDR3 loop: CASSSPTGRIAYNEQFF. The CDR3 DNA sequence: TGTGCCAGTAGTTCACCGACAGGGAGGATCGCCTACAATGAGCAGTTCTTC.

In this sample, this clonotype turned up a few times. The gene calls are TRBV24-1 and TRBJ2-3, with a tentative D call TRBD1 (6 bases). Germline CDR1 reads KGHDR; CDR2 reads SFDVKD. The CDR3 runs 16 residues. V was pared by 4 bases and J by 6 bases, with 19 bases between. This CDR3 reads CATSDPRDISSDTQYF. CDR3 nucleotides: TGTGCCACCAGTGACCCGAGGGACATCAGTTCGGATACGCAGTATTTT.

V usage is TRBV21-1 and J usage is TRBJ2-7; TRBD2, the table's D call, lacks a check against the DNA. TRBV21-1 is listed as a pseudogene. The CDR3 loop spans 17 amino acids. Written as DNA, the CDR3 is TGTGCCAGCAGCAAAGACAGGGTAGCGGGGGGGATGTACGAGCAGTACTTC. Translated: CASSKDRVAGGMYEQYF.

The chain recombines TRBV11-3 with TRBJ2-5, with 7 bases aligning to TRBD1. With V trimmed by 6 bases and J by 5 bases, 12 bases remained unmatched. Germline V gene data show CDR1 as SGHNT and CDR2 as YENEEA. The CDR3 totals 15 residues. This CDR3 is CASSMPQGILETQYF. The DNA for the CDR3 is TGTGCCAGCAGTATGCCACAGGGGATTTTGGAGACCCAGTACTTC. The whole variable domain, remainder taken from reference TRBV11-3 and TRBJ2-5, is EAGVVQSPRYKIIEKKQPVAFWCNPISGHNTLYWYLQNLGQGPELLIRYENEEAVDDSQLPKDRFSAERLKGVDSTLKIQPAELGDSAVYLCASSMPQGILETQYFGPGTRLLVL.

This clonotype was counted a few times. The chain recombines TRBV20-1 with TRBJ2-5, with 16 bases fitting TRBD2. The germline CDR1 and CDR2 sequences are DFQATT and SNEGSKA (reference sequence). The CDR3 is made up of 18 amino acids. J lost 5 bases, V lost 3 bases, and 12 bases had no gene match. CDR3: CSASAKPGLAGGQETQYF. The CDR3 nucleotides are TGCAGTGCTAGTGCTAAGCCGGGACTAGCGGGGGGGCAGGAGACCCAGTACTTC.

The chain employs TRBV29-1 and TRBJ1-2; D not certain. CDR1 is SQVTM and CDR2 is ANQGSEA in the germline V gene. Trimming pared 1 base from V and 2 bases from J, leaving 8 bases between. The CDR3 sequence is 13 residues long. DNA of the CDR3: TGCAGCGTTGAAGGCGGCGAGAACTATGGCTACACCTTC. Its protein product is CSVEGGENYGYTF.

This clonotype was counted a few times. The gene calls are TRBV24-1 and TRBJ2-5; the match to TRBD1 covers 8 bases. J lost 1 base, V lost 4 bases, and 7 bases had no gene match. Germline-derived CDR1 and CDR2 are KGHDR and SFDVKD. The CDR3 has 16 residues. For the CDR3, the DNA is TGTGCCACCAGTGAAGGCGGACAGGGACCCCAAGAGACCCAGTACTTC. As protein: CATSEGGQGPQETQYF.

This clonotype was counted between two and nine times. This chain joins TRBV2 and TRBJ1-5, with 10 bases matching TRBD1. This CDR3 comprises 15 residues. J lost 7 bases, V lost 3 bases, and 6 bases had no gene match. Germline CDR1 SNHLY, CDR2 FYNNEI. The CDR3 is CASSETGGSRQPQHF. The CDR3 DNA reads as TGTGCCAGCAGTGAGACAGGGGGCTCTAGGCAGCCCCAGCATTTT. Combining the CDR3 with reference TRBV2 and TRBJ1-5 gives the whole variable domain EPEVTQTPSHQVTQMGQEVILRCVPISNHLYFYWYRQILGQKVEFLVSFYNNEISEKSEIFDDQFSVERPDGSNFTLKIRSTKLEDSAMYFCASSETGGSRQPQHFGDGTRLSIL.

This chain links TRBV7-7 with TRBJ2-7; TRBD2 aligns across 11 bases. The V gene's germline CDR1 is SSHAT and CDR2 FNYEAQ (reference sequence). The V gene end was trimmed by 5 bases and the J gene end by 6 bases; junction bases not matched to a gene: 9. CDR3 length: 15 amino acids. This chain's CDR3 is CASSPVAGGQGEQYF. In DNA form, the CDR3 reads TGTGCCAGCAGCCCCGTAGCGGGGGGGCAAGGCGAGCAGTACTTC.

This clonotype was seen a few times. The chain has TRBV7-9 and TRBJ1-2, with D possibly matching TRBD1 (6 bases). This CDR3 contains 18 residues. Trimming cost V 0 bases and J 1 base, with 18 bases left between them. Germline values: CDR1 SEHNR, CDR2 FQNEAQ (reference sequence). The DNA of the CDR3 is TGTGCCAGCAGCTTAGCCAAGCCGGGACATACTTATAACTATGGCTACACCTTC. It translates to CASSLAKPGHTYNYGYTF.

Only a few counts were recorded for this clonotype. The chain uses TRBV15 and TRBJ2-3, with 7 bases aligning to TRBD1. Germline trimming cut 3 bases from V and 2 bases from J; bases unmatched to any gene: 2. This CDR3 spans 14 amino acids. Germline-derived CDR1 and CDR2 are LNHNV and YYDKDF (reference sequence). The DNA of the CDR3 is TGTGCCACCAGCAGGGACAGGAACACAGATACGCAGTATTTT. Translation: CATSRDRNTDTQYF.

This CDR3 reads CASRSRGRWNIQYF. CDR3 nucleotides: TGTGCCAGCAGGTCCAGGGGACGATGGAACATTCAGTACTTC. The gene calls are TRBV2 and TRBJ2-4, with a possible D match to TRBD1 (6 bases). The CDR3 covers 14 residues. The V gene's germline CDR1 is SNHLY and CDR2 FYNNEI. Between the trimmed V and J ends, which lost 6 bases and 7 bases, there was a span of 16 bases.

The V gene is TRBV19, the J gene TRBJ1-5; 7 bases line up with TRBD1. This CDR3 is 14 amino acids long. Germline V CDR1 and CDR2: LNHDA, SQIVND (reference sequence). Trimming at V came to 4 bases and at J to 5 bases, leaving 5 bases not matched to a gene. The CDR3 region has the DNA TGTGCCAGTAGTAACAGGGGAGGCGATCAGCCCCAGCATTTT. This translates into CASSNRGGDQPQHF.

This chain links TRBV6-5 with TRBJ2-1; 10 nucleotides match TRBD1. In germline, CDR1 is MNHEY, CDR2 SVGAGI. The length of the CDR3 is 20 residues. The trim removed 2 bases at V and 0 bases at J, leaving 13 bases unmatched. CDR3 protein: CASSYADRGHSPSSYNEQFF. In DNA form, the CDR3 reads TGTGCCAGCAGTTACGCCGACAGGGGGCATTCCCCCAGCTCCTACAATGAGCAGTTCTTC.

This clonotype came up a few times. The chain uses TRBV6-2 or TRBV6-3 and TRBJ1-1; D is unclear. V dropped 6 bases and J dropped 5 bases, with 10 bases sitting between them. CDR3 length equals 12 residues. The germline gives CDR1 MNHEY, CDR2 SVGEGT. The CDR3 DNA reads TGTGCCAGCAGAAGCATGAGGACTGAAGCTTTCTTT. Translating it yields CASRSMRTEAFF.

This clonotype was observed a few times. The V and J genes are TRBV20-1 and TRBJ1-2; possibly TRBD1 for D (5 bases). CDR1 and CDR2 from the germline V gene are DFQATT and SNEGSKA (reference sequence). The CDR3 consists of 14 residues. Trimming removed 0 bases at V and 2 bases at J, with 10 bases between. The CDR3 DNA follows: TGCAGTGCTAGAGACTTAACAGGAAACTATGGCTACACCTTC. Its translation: CSARDLTGNYGYTF.

The CDR3 DNA reads as TGCAGTGCTCGGAGATTCGGGACAGACTCCTACGAGCAGTACTTC. Its translation is CSARRFGTDSYEQYF. The chain has TRBV20-1 and TRBJ2-7; 7 bases are shared with TRBD1. Trimming cost V 5 bases and J 0 bases; bases outside gene matches: 10. Germline CDR1 and CDR2: DFQATT and SNEGSKA (reference sequence). This CDR3 region has 15 residues.